This T cell receptor beta chain originates from a study of post-analysis software for immune sequencing data. On the study more broadly: The patients showed relapsing-remitting, secondary progressive and progressive-relapsing multiple sclerosis courses. General observations from the study: Strong co-clustering by F measure was evident for samples that had been prepared in the same batch. Compared with controls, patients showed significantly lower normalized Chao1 diversity. The five TRBV segments detected at higher frequency in patients than in controls included TRBV5-6, TRBV5-1 and TRBV20-1.

This clonotype occurred a few times. Its antigen is undetermined. The trim removed 0 bases at V and 4 bases at J, leaving 5 bases unmatched. The CDR3 is 15 amino acids. Germline values: CDR1 DFQATT, CDR2 SNEGSKA (reference sequence). Prepared TCR beta cDNA libraries contained unique molecular identifiers. Between about 0.9 and 11 million T cells gave rise to a few hundred thousand cDNA molecules. In TCRdb, the PCR reads were re-called with MiXCR into one record per CDR3 protein. The sample yields approximately 460,000 distinct CDR3 sequences, roughly 45% seen once. The source of this sequence is a girl between 10 and 17 years old with multiple sclerosis. The gene calls are TRBV20-1 and TRBJ2-1; 8 bases agree with TRBD1. Sequenced material: blood. The CDR3 spells CSARDNRGDYNEQFF. The CDR3 DNA sequence: TGCAGTGCTAGAGATAACAGGGGGGATTACAATGAGCAGTTCTTC.